This note documents a single T cell receptor beta chain sequence. Antigen specificity is unknown. This CDR3 spans 14 amino acids. Germline values: CDR1 LNHNV, CDR2 YYDKDF (reference sequence). Trimming at V came to 3 bases and at J to 5 bases, leaving 5 bases not matched to a gene. Each CDR3 protein gets one entry after TCRdb re-called the RT-PCR reads with MiXCR. The table shows 750 to 850 distinct CDR3 sequences, with around 81% occurring only once. The data originate from a study of yellow fever vaccine responses in identical twins. Notes on the study in general: Convergence reportedly seemed to mark part of the twins' vaccine T cell response, with personalization marking the rest.

The receptor's source is a female donor who received the yellow fever vaccine. The sample here was T cells from blood (PBMCs), unsorted or a sorted subset (not recorded which), taken before or after yellow fever vaccination (not recorded which). The chain joins TRBV15 to TRBJ2-7; 9 bases map to TRBD1. The CDR3 protein is CATSRGDRGDEQYF. CDR3 nucleotide sequence: TGTGCCACCAGCAGGGGAGACAGGGGGGACGAGCAGTACTTC.